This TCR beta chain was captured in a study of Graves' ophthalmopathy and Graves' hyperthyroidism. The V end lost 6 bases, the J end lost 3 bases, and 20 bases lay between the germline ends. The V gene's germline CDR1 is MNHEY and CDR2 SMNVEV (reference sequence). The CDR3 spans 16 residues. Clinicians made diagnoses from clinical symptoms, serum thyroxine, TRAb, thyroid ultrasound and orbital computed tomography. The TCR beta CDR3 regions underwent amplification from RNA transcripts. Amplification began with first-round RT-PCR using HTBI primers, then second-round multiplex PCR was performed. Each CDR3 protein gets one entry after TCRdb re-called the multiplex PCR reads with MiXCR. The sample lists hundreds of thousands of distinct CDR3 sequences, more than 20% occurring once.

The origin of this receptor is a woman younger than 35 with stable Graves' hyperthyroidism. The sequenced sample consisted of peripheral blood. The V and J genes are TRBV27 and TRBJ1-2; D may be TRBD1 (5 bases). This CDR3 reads CASSPLTLGVDYGYTF. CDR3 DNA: TGTGCCAGCAGCCCCCTTACCCTGGGGGTGGACTATGGCTACACCTTC.